This passage covers 22 T cell receptor beta chains from one sample sequenced in a study of CD8 T cells in Susac syndrome. Reverse transcription of roughly 0.5 to 1 ug RNA was carried out with random hexamers. Each CDR3 protein is one row after TCRdb ran MiXCR on the immunoSEQ multiplex PCR reads. The sample yields 230,000 or so distinct CDR3 sequences, 95% seen once. Sequenced: CD4+ T cells from PBMCs. The receptors derive from a human donor with multiple sclerosis.

The V call is TRBV14, the J call TRBJ2-1; D is perhaps TRBD1 or TRBD2 (5 bases each). With 0 bases removed from V and 3 bases from J, the gap between germline ends came to 12 bases. CDR3 size: 16 residues. Germline CDR1 is SGHDN and CDR2 is FVKESK. CDR3 DNA: TGTGCCAGCAGCCAAGAGATTCCGGGACGCTACAATGAGCAGTTCTTC. It codes for CASSQEIPGRYNEQFF.

This rearrangement joins TRBV3-1 to TRBJ2-7; 7 bases fit TRBD2. V trimming: 5 bases; J trimming: 5 bases; junction bases outside the gene matches: 15. CDR3 length: 16 residues. CDR1 is LGHDT, CDR2 YNNKEL, per germline (reference sequence). This CDR3 reads CASSSLSGGGRNEQYF. Written as DNA, the CDR3 is TGTGCCAGCAGCAGTCTCTCCGGGGGAGGGAGGAACGAGCAGTACTTC.

This clonotype showed up just once. The V and J genes are TRBV14 and TRBJ2-3; 8 bases fit TRBD2. Unmatched junction bases numbered 11, after V lost 4 bases and J lost 5 bases. CDR3 length: 16 residues. Germline V gene lookup returns CDR1 SGHDN and CDR2 FVKESK. The CDR3 reads CASSPLPGSGVDTQYF. CDR3 coding DNA: TGTGCCAGCAGCCCCCTCCCTGGTAGCGGGGTAGATACGCAGTATTTT.

J is TRBJ2-7 and V is TRBV2, with D unresolved. The V gene's germline CDR1 is SNHLY and CDR2 FYNNEI. Deletions cut 2 bases from V and 4 bases from J, with 9 bases between. The CDR3 spans 13 residues. This chain's CDR3 is CASSESGPYEQYF. The CDR3 region has the DNA TGTGCCAGCAGTGAAAGTGGCCCTTACGAGCAGTACTTC.

The gene calls are TRBV20-1 and TRBJ2-1; D is possibly TRBD2 (6 bases). The V gene's germline CDR1 is DFQATT and CDR2 SNEGSKA (reference sequence). This CDR3 contains 15 residues. Trimming pared 2 bases from V and 6 bases from J, leaving 17 bases between. The CDR3 sequence: CSARTLAADPNEQFF. In nucleotides, the CDR3 is TGCAGTGCTAGAACTTTAGCGGCAGATCCCAATGAGCAGTTCTTC.

The chain links TRBV9 to TRBJ1-6, with 8 bases matching TRBD1. The CDR3 extends over 16 amino acids. Germline V gives CDR1 SGDLS, CDR2 YYNGEE. V dropped 4 bases and J dropped 4; count of bases not matched to a gene: 7. In DNA form, the CDR3 reads TGTGCCAGCAGCACGTCAAGACAGGGGTATAATTCACCCCTCCACTTT. As protein: CASSTSRQGYNSPLHF.

The chain combines TRBV27 with TRBJ2-6; 7 nucleotides match TRBD2. Germline V lookup: CDR1 MNHEY, CDR2 SMNVEV (reference sequence). V lost 7 bases and J lost 2; bases outside the gene matches: 11. This CDR3 contains 17 residues. The CDR3 loop reads CASMGGSERTGANVLTF. The CDR3 bases are TGTGCCAGCATGGGGGGGAGCGAAAGAACTGGGGCCAACGTCCTGACTTTC.

V usage is TRBV3-1 and J usage is TRBJ2-5, with 8 bases lining up with TRBD1. The germline V gene has CDR1 LGHDT and CDR2 YNNKEL (reference sequence). The CDR3 is made up of 14 amino acids. With V trimmed by 1 base and J by 9 bases, 7 bases remained unmatched. The CDR3, as DNA: TGTGCCAGCAGCCAAGTGGTGACAGGGGAATCCCAGTACTTC. Translated, it gives CASSQVVTGESQYF.

The J gene is TRBJ2-7, the V gene TRBV5-1, with D hard to call. This CDR3 spans 13 amino acids. Between the trimmed V and J ends, which lost 2 bases and 3 bases, there was a span of 9 bases. CDR1 is SGHRS, CDR2 YFSETQ, per germline. The CDR3 sequence: CASSFSSFYEQYF. The CDR3 nucleotides are TGCGCCAGCAGCTTTTCAAGCTTCTACGAGCAGTACTTC.

The chain has TRBV7-9 and TRBJ2-4, with a possible D match to TRBD2 (6 bases). The CDR3 is made up of 13 amino acids. V shed 6 bases and J shed 6 bases, with 12 bases lying between them. Germline assignment: CDR1 SEHNR and CDR2 FQNEAQ (reference sequence). Here the CDR3 reads CASSYAGGNIQYF. In DNA, the CDR3 is TGTGCCAGCAGTTACGCCGGGGGAAACATTCAGTACTTC.

The chain has TRBV20-1 and TRBJ2-1; D perhaps matches TRBD1 (5 bases). Trimming took off 0 bases at V and 6 bases at J, with 9 bases between the two ends. Germline V CDR1 and CDR2: DFQATT, SNEGSKA (reference sequence). This CDR3 contains 13 residues. In DNA, the CDR3 is TGCAGTGCTAGAGAGGGGCCACCCAATGAGCAGTTCTTC. This sequence encodes CSAREGPPNEQFF.

This chain joins TRBV7-2 and TRBJ2-5, with 13 nucleotides matching TRBD2. Per the germline V gene, CDR1 is SGHTA and CDR2 is FQGNSA. This CDR3 spans 16 amino acids. J gave up 5 bases and V 5 bases, and 8 bases lay outside the gene matches. The DNA of the CDR3 is TGTGCCAGCAGCCCCGTGGCACTAGCGGGGGGGGAGACCCAGTACTTC. Its protein is CASSPVALAGGETQYF.

This clonotype was observed a single time. The CDR3 loop reads CASSRFGTEKYGYTF. DNA of the CDR3: TGTGCCAGCAGTCGATTCGGGACAGAGAAATATGGCTACACCTTC. The chain carries TRBV28 and TRBJ1-2, with TRBD1 matching 7 bases. Looked up from germline, CDR1 is MDHEN and CDR2 is SYDVKM. Trimming took 5 bases from V and 5 from J; bases not matched to a gene: 11. This CDR3 region has 15 residues.

V is TRBV14 and J is TRBJ2-7; 7 bases match TRBD1. The trim removed 3 bases at V and 7 bases at J, leaving 15 bases unmatched. Germline CDR1 reads SGHDN; CDR2 reads FVKESK. The CDR3 has 16 amino acids. CDR3 protein: CASSQEVGTVGREQYF. Written as DNA, the CDR3 is TGTGCCAGCAGCCAGGAAGTGGGGACAGTCGGTCGGGAGCAGTACTTC.

This rearrangement joins TRBV28 to TRBJ2-7; D is ambiguous. This CDR3 contains 15 residues. Trimming pared 6 bases from V and 2 bases from J, leaving 17 bases between. CDR1 and CDR2 (germline): MDHEN, SYDVKM. CDR3 sequence reads: CASRMDGRSTYEQYF. In DNA, the CDR3 is TGTGCCAGCAGAATGGACGGCCGTAGCACCTACGAGCAGTACTTC. The full variable domain, completed using reference TRBV28 and TRBJ2-7, is DVKVTQSSRYLVKRTGEKVFLECVQDMDHENMFWYRQDPGLGLRLIYFSYDVKMKEKGDIPEGYSVSREKKERFSLILESASTNQTSMYLCASRMDGRSTYEQYFGPGTRLTVT.

The V and J genes are TRBV19 and TRBJ2-1, with TRBD1 as a possible D gene (5 bases). In germline, CDR1 is LNHDA, CDR2 SQIVND (reference sequence). V dropped 9 bases and J dropped 8 bases, with 17 bases sitting between them. The CDR3 has 13 amino acids. For the CDR3, the DNA is TGTGCCAGCCAAAATCTCTGGGGCGATGAGCAGTTCTTC. Its translation: CASQNLWGDEQFF.

This rearrangement joins TRBV7-2 to TRBJ1-5; no clear D. Germline assignment: CDR1 SGHTA and CDR2 FQGNSA. V was clipped by 1 base and J by 5 bases, with 6 bases between them. The CDR3 totals 13 residues. DNA of the CDR3: TGTGCCAGCAGCTTAGTTGGGGATCAGCCCCAGCATTTT. This codes for CASSLVGDQPQHF.

V and J are TRBV11-2 and TRBJ2-7; D might be TRBD1 (6 bases). The CDR3 has 15 residues. Trimming took off 1 base at V and 1 base at J, with 11 bases between the two ends. Germline CDR1 and CDR2: SGHAT and FQNNGV. CDR3 in amino acids: CASSLVRRGSYEQYF. In nucleotides, the CDR3 is TGTGCCAGCAGCTTAGTTCGCAGGGGTTCCTACGAGCAGTACTTC.

The chain is built from TRBV29-1 and TRBJ1-1; D might be TRBD1 (5 bases). The CDR3 consists of 12 residues. The V end lost 4 bases, the J end lost 6 bases, and 12 bases lay between the germline ends. The germline gives CDR1 SQVTM, CDR2 ANQGSEA. The CDR3 loop is CSVAGPTAEAFF. The CDR3 DNA is TGCAGCGTTGCGGGACCGACAGCTGAAGCTTTCTTT.

The rearrangement joins TRBV9 to TRBJ1-5, with D perhaps TRBD1 (6 bases). V was pared by 3 bases and J by 3 bases, with 10 bases between. The CDR3 is 14 amino acids. Germline-derived CDR1 and CDR2 are SGDLS and YYNGEE. CDR3 DNA: TGTGCCAGCAGCGAGAGGGGGGACAATCAGCCCCAGCATTTT. Translation gives CASSERGDNQPQHF.

The chain couples TRBV15 to TRBJ2-7; no clear D gene. This CDR3 has 13 residues. Deletions cut 3 bases from V and 6 bases from J, with 12 bases between. The V gene's germline CDR1 is LNHNV and CDR2 YYDKDF (reference sequence). In nucleotides, the CDR3 is TGTGCCACCAGCAGGGATCGATGGGGCGAGCAGTACTTC. This sequence encodes CATSRDRWGEQYF.

The genes are TRBV20-1 and TRBJ2-1, with 10 bases identical to TRBD2. In germline, CDR1 is DFQATT, CDR2 SNEGSKA (reference sequence). CDR3 length: 14 residues. V was pared by 0 bases and J by 7 bases, with 3 bases of the junction left unmatched. As DNA, the CDR3 is TGCAGTGCTAGAGAGGCTAGCGGGAGTAATGAGCAGTTCTTC. Protein product: CSAREASGSNEQFF.